The rows below give T cell receptor beta chains drawn from one sample of a study of response to subunit inactivated influenza vaccine. In TCRdb, the RT-PCR reads were re-called with MiXCR into one record per CDR3 protein. Here the sample spans hundreds of thousands of distinct CDR3 sequences, 7.5% to 8.5% being singletons. The sequences come from PBMCs from blood, collected around 25 months after vaccination. The origin of the receptors is a man aged 45-69 years who received an inactivated influenza vaccine. Each CDR3 is given with its conserved first and last residue. Fields, in order: CDR3 length, D gene, J gene, V gene, clone size, CDR3 DNA, CDR3 protein. D genes are given only for firm matches. The size entry is marked missing in some rows and otherwise reads once, few, many or a size class.

length: 14
D: NA
J: TRBJ2-5
V: TRBV15
size: NA
DNA: TGTGCCACCAGCAGTTCTGGGGGCATGGAGACCCAGTACTTC
CDR3: CATSSSGGMETQYF

length: 14
D: NA
J: TRBJ2-5
V: TRBV12-3/TRBV12-4
size: NA
DNA: TGTGCCAGCAGTTTTTCAGCGGTTCAAGAGACCCAGTACTTC
CDR3: CASSFSAVQETQYF

length: 16
D: TRBD1
J: TRBJ1-5
V: TRBV2
size: NA
DNA: TGTGCCAGCAGCGCCGAGGCGGGACAGGGCACCCAGCCCCAGCATTTT
CDR3: CASSAEAGQGTQPQHF

length: 15
D: NA
J: TRBJ1-1
V: TRBV10-3
size: NA
DNA: TGTGCCATCAGTGAGGGACAGAATGGAAAGACTGAAGCTTTCTTT
CDR3: CAISEGQNGKTEAFF

length: 14
D: NA
J: TRBJ2-5
V: TRBV5-1
size: many
DNA: TGCGCCAGCAGCTTGAACGGGGCGGGAGAGACCCAGTACTTC
CDR3: CASSLNGAGETQYF

length: 14
D: NA
J: TRBJ2-7
V: TRBV7-8
size: NA
DNA: TGTGCCAGCAGCTTAGGAGCCTTCAGCTACGAGCAGTACTTC
CDR3: CASSLGAFSYEQYF

length: 13
D: TRBD1
J: TRBJ1-1
V: TRBV29-1
size: many
DNA: TGCAGCGTAACCGGGACAGGGGAGACTGAAGCTTTCTTT
CDR3: CSVTGTGETEAFF

length: 13
D: NA
J: TRBJ2-2
V: TRBV9
size: NA
DNA: TGTGCCAGCAGCGTAACCGTAACCGGGGAGCTGTTTTTT
CDR3: CASSVTVTGELFF

length: 12
D: NA
J: TRBJ2-7
V: TRBV12-3/TRBV12-4
size: many
DNA: TGTGCCAGCAGTTTCCGGGGCCACGAGCAGTACTTC
CDR3: CASSFRGHEQYF

length: 17
D: TRBD2
J: TRBJ2-1
V: TRBV29-1
size: NA
DNA: TGCAGCGTTGAAGATCTTAGGCTAGCGGGACGATACAATGAGCAGTTCTTC
CDR3: CSVEDLRLAGRYNEQFF

length: 14
D: TRBD1
J: TRBJ1-2
V: TRBV10-2
size: many
DNA: TGCGCCAGCAGTGAGGCGCAGGGGGCGTATGGCTACACCTTC
CDR3: CASSEAQGAYGYTF

length: 16
D: TRBD2
J: TRBJ2-7
V: TRBV12-3/TRBV12-4
size: few
DNA: TGTGCCAGCGGGATGGACCAGCGGGGGGGATCCTACGAGCAGTACTTC
CDR3: CASGMDQRGGSYEQYF

length: 13
D: NA
J: TRBJ2-2
V: TRBV3-1
size: many
DNA: TGTGCCAGCAGCCAAGTTCTGGCCGGGGAGCTGTTTTTT
CDR3: CASSQVLAGELFF

length: 15
D: NA
J: TRBJ2-7
V: TRBV21-1
size: NA
DNA: TGTGCCAGCAGCGTCCGGACTAGCGGGGCCTACGAGCAGTACTTC
CDR3: CASSVRTSGAYEQYF

length: 15
D: TRBD1
J: TRBJ1-5
V: TRBV4-2
size: few
DNA: TGTGCCAGCAGCCAAGATGGGACAGGGTGGCAGCCCCAGCATTTT
CDR3: CASSQDGTGWQPQHF

length: 15
D: TRBD2
J: TRBJ2-2
V: TRBV28
size: few
DNA: TGTGCCAGCAGCCTAACTAGCGGAACCACCGGGGAGCTGTTTTTT
CDR3: CASSLTSGTTGELFF

length: 14
D: TRBD2
J: TRBJ2-7
V: TRBV6-5
size: many
DNA: TGTGCCAGCAGTTACTCACCGACTAGCGCCGAGCAGTACTTC
CDR3: CASSYSPTSAEQYF

length: 15
D: NA
J: TRBJ2-2
V: TRBV6-5
size: few
DNA: TGTGCCAGCAGTTACCAGACCGGAGACACCGGGGAGCTGTTTTTT
CDR3: CASSYQTGDTGELFF

length: 14
D: NA
J: TRBJ2-1
V: TRBV10-3
size: many
DNA: TGTGCCATCAGTGATAGCGGAGACTACAATGAGCAGTTCTTC
CDR3: CAISDSGDYNEQFF

length: 15
D: TRBD2
J: TRBJ2-1
V: TRBV9
size: few
DNA: TGTGCCAGCAGCGTAGGAACGGGGGGGCTTAATGAGCAGTTCTTC
CDR3: CASSVGTGGLNEQFF

length: 16
D: TRBD2
J: TRBJ2-3
V: TRBV20-1
size: few
DNA: TGCAGTGCTAGAGAGATAGCTAGCGGGGGATTAGATACGCAGTATTTT
CDR3: CSAREIASGGLDTQYF

length: 11
D: NA
J: TRBJ2-3
V: TRBV3-1
size: few
DNA: TGTGCCAGCAGCCGAGAAGGTGCGCAGTATTTT
CDR3: CASSREGAQYF

length: 18
D: TRBD2
J: TRBJ2-3
V: TRBV11-2
size: NA
DNA: TGTGCCAGCAGCCCCGGGACTAGCGGGACCCACCTCGAGGATACGCAGTATTTT
CDR3: CASSPGTSGTHLEDTQYF

length: 14
D: TRBD1
J: TRBJ2-7
V: TRBV6-2/TRBV6-3
size: NA
DNA: TGTGCCAGCAGAAGCCGGGACAGGAGCATCAATCTATACTTC
CDR3: CASRSRDRSINLYF

length: 12
D: NA
J: TRBJ2-1
V: TRBV24-1
size: many
DNA: TGTGCCACCAGTGTAGGGGGATGGGAGCAGTTCTTC
CDR3: CATSVGGWEQFF

length: 11
D: NA
J: TRBJ1-2
V: TRBV28
size: many
DNA: TGTGCCAGCAGTGCGCCCTATGGCTACACCTTC
CDR3: CASSAPYGYTF

length: 11
D: NA
J: TRBJ2-1
V: TRBV7-9
size: NA
DNA: TGTGCCAGCAGCTTAACGTATGAGCAGTTCTTC
CDR3: CASSLTYEQFF

length: 17
D: NA
J: TRBJ2-7
V: TRBV6-1
size: NA
DNA: TGTGCCAGCAGGGAGAATCCCAGGGGAGGCCCCTCTACGGAGCAGTACTTC
CDR3: CASRENPRGGPSTEQYF

length: 16
D: TRBD1
J: TRBJ2-7
V: TRBV2
size: NA
DNA: TGTGCCAGCAGGGGTACGTTCCGGGACAGCTCCTACGAGCAGTACTTC
CDR3: CASRGTFRDSSYEQYF

length: 15
D: NA
J: TRBJ2-2
V: TRBV19
size: few
DNA: TGTGCCAGTAGTAATCGGTGGTTTTACACCGGGGAGCTGTTTTTT
CDR3: CASSNRWFYTGELFF

length: 15
D: TRBD2
J: TRBJ2-1
V: TRBV5-1
size: NA
DNA: TGCGCCAGCAGCTCCGGGACTAGCAATATCAATGAGCAGTTCTTC
CDR3: CASSSGTSNINEQFF

length: 14
D: TRBD1
J: TRBJ1-1
V: TRBV12-3/TRBV12-4
size: few
DNA: TGTGCCAGCAATTTGGGGACAGGGTTCTCTGAAGCTTTCTTT
CDR3: CASNLGTGFSEAFF

length: 13
D: NA
J: TRBJ2-7
V: TRBV29-1
size: many
DNA: TGCAGCGTTGTAGTCGGGAGCACCTACGAGCAGTACTTC
CDR3: CSVVVGSTYEQYF

length: 15
D: NA
J: TRBJ1-4
V: TRBV7-6
size: many
DNA: TGTGCCAGCAGCTTAGTTCGGGCAACTAATGAAAAACTGTTTTTT
CDR3: CASSLVRATNEKLFF

length: 17
D: NA
J: TRBJ2-1
V: TRBV9
size: few
DNA: TGTGCCAGCAGCCCGCAAAAGGGACGCCAAGTCCACAATGAGCAGTTCTTC
CDR3: CASSPQKGRQVHNEQFF

length: 16
D: NA
J: TRBJ2-3
V: TRBV7-9
size: many
DNA: TGTGCCAGCAGCCTCTGGCGGGGCATGGGGGCAGATACGCAGTATTTT
CDR3: CASSLWRGMGADTQYF

length: 14
D: TRBD1
J: TRBJ1-1
V: TRBV12-3/TRBV12-4
size: few
DNA: TGTGCCAGCAGCCAACAGGGGGCAGGGACTGAAGCTTTCTTT
CDR3: CASSQQGAGTEAFF

length: 15
D: TRBD2
J: TRBJ2-1
V: TRBV5-1
size: NA
DNA: TGCGCCAGCAGCTTGGATGTGCTCGGGGGGAATGAGCAGTTCTTC
CDR3: CASSLDVLGGNEQFF

length: 14
D: NA
J: TRBJ2-2
V: TRBV29-1
size: NA
DNA: TGCAGCGTCTACAGGGACGCGAACACCGGGGAGCTGTTTTTT
CDR3: CSVYRDANTGELFF

length: 16
D: TRBD1
J: TRBJ1-5
V: TRBV20-1
size: NA
DNA: TGCAGTGCTAGATCTAGGACAGGGGGGGTAAATCAGCCCCAGCATTTT
CDR3: CSARSRTGGVNQPQHF

length: 17
D: TRBD2
J: TRBJ2-3
V: TRBV5-6
size: few
DNA: TGTGCCAGCAGCCTCACTAGCGGGAGGGCCCAGGTAGATACGCAGTATTTT
CDR3: CASSLTSGRAQVDTQYF

length: 14
D: NA
J: TRBJ1-3
V: TRBV12-3/TRBV12-4
size: once
DNA: TGTGCCAGCAGTTTTAGGAGCTCTGGAAACACCATATATTTT
CDR3: CASSFRSSGNTIYF

length: 15
D: NA
J: TRBJ1-5
V: TRBV12-3/TRBV12-4
size: NA
DNA: TGTGCCAGCAGTTCCGGGGAGGCTGGGAATCAGCCCCAGCATTTT
CDR3: CASSSGEAGNQPQHF

length: 15
D: TRBD2
J: TRBJ2-5
V: TRBV4-3
size: many
DNA: TGCGCCAGCAGCCAAGTTGGACTAGTCCAAGAGACCCAGTACTTC
CDR3: CASSQVGLVQETQYF

length: 15
D: NA
J: TRBJ2-3
V: TRBV7-9
size: NA
DNA: TGTGCCAGCAGCTTAGTCCAGGCCCGGACAGATACGCAGTATTTT
CDR3: CASSLVQARTDTQYF

length: 15
D: NA
J: TRBJ1-4
V: TRBV6-5
size: NA
DNA: TGTGCCAGCAGTTACTCCCCCGGGAATGATGAAAAACTGTTTTTT
CDR3: CASSYSPGNDEKLFF

length: 14
D: NA
J: TRBJ2-7
V: TRBV29-1
size: NA
DNA: TGCAGCGTCCAAGGAGGCAGGGGACCCCACGAGCAGTACTTC
CDR3: CSVQGGRGPHEQYF

length: 15
D: TRBD2
J: TRBJ2-7
V: TRBV20-1
size: many
DNA: TGCAGTGCTAGAGGACTAGCGGCGAGCTCCTACGAGCAGTACTTC
CDR3: CSARGLAASSYEQYF